These 20 T cell receptor beta chains originate from one sample sequenced in a study of blood T cell repertoires in COVID-19. The table came from immunoSEQ multiplex PCR; TCRdb's copy has only in-frame clones and leaves some out. The sample gives about 340,000 clones, 80% to 95% of which show up once; roughly 18% is in the top ten. The source material was PBMCs or T cells enriched from blood (not recorded which). Receptor source: a woman aged 30 to 39 who had recovered from COVID-19.

This clone was observed a single time. J is TRBJ2-7 and V is TRBV11-3; 10 bases fit TRBD1. Per germline, CDR1 SGHNT and CDR2 YENEEA. The CDR3 runs to 14 residues. Trimming at V came to 5 bases and at J to 4 bases, leaving 5 bases not matched to a gene. In DNA, the CDR3 is TGTGCCAGCAGCCCGACAGGGGGCTCATACGAGCAGTACTTC. Encoded protein: CASSPTGGSYEQYF.

This clone was picked up a small number of times. The genes are TRBV28 and TRBJ2-7; no clear D gene. The CDR3 has 15 amino acids. V was clipped by 3 bases and J by 0 bases, with 12 bases between them. The germline V gene encodes CDR1 MDHEN and CDR2 SYDVKM. The CDR3 protein is CASSFGAPSSYEQYF. The CDR3 DNA reads TGTGCCAGCAGTTTCGGCGCACCTAGCTCCTACGAGCAGTACTTC.

The chain combines TRBV6-2 or TRBV6-3 with TRBJ1-3; tentative D call: TRBD1 (5 bases). The CDR3 has 15 amino acids. Germline assignment: CDR1 MNHEY and CDR2 SVGEGT. Between the trimmed V and J ends, which lost 1 base and 3 bases, there was a span of 10 bases. CDR3 bases: TGTGCCAGCAGTTACTTGGCCAGGGTTGGAAACACCATATATTTT. Translating it yields CASSYLARVGNTIYF.

The J gene is TRBJ2-3, the V gene TRBV3-1 (or the pseudogene TRBV3-2); TRBD2 matches at 8 bases. V gave up 0 bases and J gave up 4 bases; unmatched junction bases: 6. CDR3 length: 16 residues. Germline CDR1 is LGHDT and CDR2 is YNNKEL (reference sequence). The CDR3 nucleotides are TGTGCCAGCAGCCAAGATCCCAGCGGGAGTTCAGATACGCAGTATTTT. Translation gives CASSQDPSGSSDTQYF.

V and J are TRBV7-2 and TRBJ2-3, with TRBD1 as a possible D gene (5 bases). The CDR3 sequence is 15 residues long. V shed 4 bases and J shed 2 bases, with 13 bases lying between them. The germline CDR1 and CDR2 sequences are SGHTA and FQGNSA. CDR3 protein: CASSSRVSNTDTQYF. In DNA form, the CDR3 reads TGTGCCAGCAGCTCCAGGGTGTCCAACACAGATACGCAGTATTTT.

CDR3 region: CASSLFGTSGNTIYF. In DNA, the CDR3 is TGTGCCAGCAGCTTGTTTGGCACCTCTGGAAACACCATATATTTT. The chain joins TRBV5-6 to TRBJ1-3; no reliable D call. The CDR3 has 15 amino acids. V lost 1 base to trimming and J lost 0 bases, with 8 bases between them. Germline CDR1 reads SGHDT; CDR2 reads YYEEEE.

This clone was counted once. The CDR3 spells CASSSGQETQYF. CDR3 DNA: TGTGCCAGCAGTAGCGGGCAAGAGACCCAGTACTTC. The V call is TRBV12-3 or TRBV12-4, the J call TRBJ2-5, with TRBD2 as a possible D gene (6 bases). Trimming cost V 5 bases and J 2 bases, with 6 bases left between them. The length of the CDR3 is 12 residues.

The chain has TRBV5-1 and TRBJ2-7; 7 positions agree with TRBD1. With 4 bases clipped from V and 5 bases from J, the junction kept 9 bases outside the gene matches. Germline V gene lookup returns CDR1 SGHRS and CDR2 YFSETQ. The CDR3 has 14 residues. For the CDR3, the DNA is TGCGCCAGCAGCGGATCACAGGGGCGCGACGAGCAGTACTTC. Translation: CASSGSQGRDEQYF.

On this clone itself: Other DNA sequences in the sample encode the same CDR3. The gene calls are TRBV28 and TRBJ1-2; tentatively, D is TRBD1 (5 bases). The V gene's germline CDR1 is MDHEN and CDR2 SYDVKM. The germline V and J ends were trimmed by 3 bases and 2 bases, with 10 bases remaining between them. This CDR3 contains 14 residues. Here the CDR3 DNA reads TGTGCCAGCAGTTTCGGGGGAGAGAACTATGGCTACACCTTC. This translates into CASSFGGENYGYTF.

The chain couples TRBV2 to TRBJ2-3, with D unresolved. Germline lookup yields CDR1 SNHLY and CDR2 FYNNEI. The germline V and J ends were trimmed by 4 bases and 0 bases, with 5 bases remaining between them. The CDR3 covers 13 residues. For the CDR3, the DNA is TGTGCCAGCAGTGTCCTTAGCACAGATACGCAGTATTTT. Translation: CASSVLSTDTQYF.

The J gene is TRBJ2-5, the V gene TRBV25-1, with D unclear. CDR3 size: 12 residues. V lost 6 bases, J lost 0 bases, and 5 bases lay in between. Per germline, CDR1 MGHDK and CDR2 SYGVNS. DNA for the CDR3: TGTGCCAGCAGACAGTACCAAGAGACCCAGTACTTC. Translating it yields CASRQYQETQYF.

This rearrangement joins TRBV4-3 to TRBJ2-5; D remains ambiguous. Germline-derived CDR1 and CDR2 are LGHNA and YSLEER. The CDR3 is made up of 13 amino acids. The V end was cut by 0 bases, the J end by 5 bases, with 7 bases between. DNA of the CDR3: TGCGCCAGCAGCCAAGATTTCGGTGAGACCCAGTACTTC. It yields the protein CASSQDFGETQYF.

The genes are TRBV4-2 and TRBJ1-1, with D perhaps TRBD1 (5 bases). Germline lookup yields CDR1 LGHNA and CDR2 YNFKEQ. V lost 6 bases and J 6 bases, leaving 17 bases between the germline ends. The CDR3 sequence is 14 residues long. The CDR3 is CASRQHSDRAEAFF. CDR3 DNA sequence: TGTGCCAGCAGACAACACAGCGACAGAGCTGAAGCTTTCTTT.

The chain combines TRBV27 with TRBJ2-7, with D possibly matching TRBD1 (5 bases). Looked up from germline, CDR1 is MNHEY and CDR2 is SMNVEV (reference sequence). The CDR3 loop spans 13 amino acids. The V end lost 2 bases, the J end lost 6 bases, and 11 bases lay between the germline ends. The CDR3 spells CASSLVSGFEQYF. CDR3 DNA: TGTGCCAGCAGTTTAGTATCAGGGTTCGAGCAGTACTTC.

This clone has a handful of counts. J is TRBJ1-1 and V is TRBV7-9, with 11 positions matching TRBD1. Germline CDR1 and CDR2: SEHNR and FQNEAQ (reference sequence). J was trimmed by 4 bases and V by 6 bases; bases with no gene match: 4. CDR3 length equals 14 residues. Here the CDR3 DNA reads TGTGCCAGCAGGAGGGACAGGGGGACCACTGAAGCTTTCTTT. This sequence encodes CASRRDRGTTEAFF.

The rearrangement joins TRBV18 to TRBJ1-3; D remains ambiguous. Trimming shortened V by 5 bases and J by 3 bases, and 11 bases separated the two germline ends. The CDR3 spans 14 residues. CDR1 is KGHSH, CDR2 LQKENI, per germline. The CDR3 DNA is TGTGCCAGCTCAGTCCGGGAACTTGGAAACACCATATATTTT. It encodes CASSVRELGNTIYF. The full variable domain, rest sourced from reference TRBV18 and TRBJ1-3, is NAGVMQNPRHLVRRRGQEARLRCSPMKGHSHVYWYRQLPEEGLKFMVYLQKENIIDESGMPKERFSAEFPKEGPSILRIQQVVRGDSAAYFCASSVRELGNTIYFGEGSWLTVV.

The sample holds a few counts of this clone. The gene calls are TRBV2 and TRBJ1-2, with D perhaps matching TRBD1 (5 bases). The germline V gene encodes CDR1 SNHLY and CDR2 FYNNEI. This CDR3 is built from 13 residues. Trimming removed 6 bases at V and 4 bases at J, with 12 bases between. The CDR3 nucleotides read TGTGCCAGCAGGTGGCAGGGTACCTATGGCTACACCTTC. This encodes CASRWQGTYGYTF.

The DNA of the CDR3 is TGTGCCAGCTCAAGACTAGCGGGGCAGGATGATACGCAGTATTTT. Translated: CASSRLAGQDDTQYF. This rearrangement joins TRBV18 to TRBJ2-3; 11 bases map to TRBD2. This CDR3 has 15 amino acids. Losses at the gene ends were 5 bases for V and 6 bases for J; bases not matched to a gene: 7. Looked up from germline, CDR1 is KGHSH and CDR2 is LQKENI.

This chain connects TRBV28 to TRBJ1-6; the match to TRBD1 covers 9 bases. The ends lost 6 bases at V and 7 bases at J; junction bases unmatched: 7. The CDR3 is 15 amino acids. Germline CDR1 reads MDHEN; CDR2 reads SYDVKM. The CDR3 sequence is CASSVSTGGNSPLHF. As DNA, the CDR3 is TGTGCCAGCAGCGTCTCCACAGGGGGCAATTCACCCCTCCACTTT.

V usage is TRBV7-9 and J usage is TRBJ2-2; 12 bases are a match to TRBD2. Germline CDR1 is SEHNR and CDR2 is FQNEAQ (reference sequence). Trimming took 5 bases from V and 8 from J; bases not matched to a gene: 6. The CDR3 runs 15 residues. The CDR3 DNA is TGTGCCAGCAGCAGAGCCGGACTAGCGGGGGGGGAGCTGTTTTTT. Translation gives CASSRAGLAGGELFF. Drawing the rest from reference TRBV7-9 and TRBJ2-2, the complete variable domain is DTGVSQNPRHKITKRGQNVTFRCDPISEHNRLYWYRQTLGQGPEFLTYFQNEAQLEKSRLLSDRFSAERPKGSFSTLEIQRTEQGDSAMYLCASSRAGLAGGELFFGEGSRLTVL.